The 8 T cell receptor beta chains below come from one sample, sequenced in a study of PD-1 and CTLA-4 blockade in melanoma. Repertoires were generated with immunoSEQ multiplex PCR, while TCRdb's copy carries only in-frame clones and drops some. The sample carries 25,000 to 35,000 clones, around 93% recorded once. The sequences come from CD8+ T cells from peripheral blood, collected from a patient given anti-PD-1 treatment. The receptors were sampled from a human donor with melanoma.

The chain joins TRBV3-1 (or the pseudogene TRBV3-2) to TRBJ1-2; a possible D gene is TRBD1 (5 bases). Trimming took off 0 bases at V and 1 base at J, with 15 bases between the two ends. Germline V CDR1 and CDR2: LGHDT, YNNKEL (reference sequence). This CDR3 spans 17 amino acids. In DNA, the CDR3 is TGTGCCAGCAGCCAAGAGACTAGCCCAGGGCTTAACTATGGCTACACCTTC. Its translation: CASSQETSPGLNYGYTF.

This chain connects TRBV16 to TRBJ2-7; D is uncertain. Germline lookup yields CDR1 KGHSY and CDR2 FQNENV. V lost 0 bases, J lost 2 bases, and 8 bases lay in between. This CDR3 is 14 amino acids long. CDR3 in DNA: TGTGCCAGCAGCCAATCGGGCAGACCCTACGAGCAGTACTTC. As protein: CASSQSGRPYEQYF.

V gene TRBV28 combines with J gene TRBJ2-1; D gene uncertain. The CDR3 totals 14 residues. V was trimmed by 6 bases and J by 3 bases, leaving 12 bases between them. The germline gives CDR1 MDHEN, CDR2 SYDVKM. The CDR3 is CASSQQSNYNEQFF. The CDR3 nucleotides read TGTGCCAGCAGCCAGCAATCCAACTACAATGAGCAGTTCTTC.

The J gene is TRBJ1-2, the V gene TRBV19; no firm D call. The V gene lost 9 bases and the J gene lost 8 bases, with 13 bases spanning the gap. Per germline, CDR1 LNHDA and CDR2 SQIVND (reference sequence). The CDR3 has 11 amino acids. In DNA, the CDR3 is TGTGCCAGCACCCGGGGTGGGGGCTACACCTTC. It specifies CASTRGGGYTF.

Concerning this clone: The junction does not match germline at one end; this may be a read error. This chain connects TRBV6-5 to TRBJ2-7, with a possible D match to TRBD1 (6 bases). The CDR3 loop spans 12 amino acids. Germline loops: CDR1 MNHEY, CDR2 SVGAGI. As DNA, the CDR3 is TGTGCCAGCATTTCCCGGGACACCGAGGAGTACTTC. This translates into CASISRDTEEYF.

CDR3 region: CASSSLAGGPGGTDTQYF. The DNA for the CDR3 is TGTGCCAGCAGCTCCTTAGCGGGAGGGCCCGGGGGCACAGATACGCAGTATTTT. This chain connects TRBV7-9 to TRBJ2-3; 11 bases line up with TRBD2. The CDR3 is 18 residues long. Germline V gives CDR1 SEHNR, CDR2 FQNEAQ (reference sequence). Losses at the gene ends were 4 bases for V and 1 base for J; bases not matched to a gene: 10. The complete variable domain, with remaining parts taken from reference TRBV7-9 and TRBJ2-3, reads DTGVSQNPRHKITKRGQNVTFRCDPISEHNRLYWYRQTLGQGPEFLTYFQNEAQLEKSRLLSDRFSAERPKGSFSTLEIQRTEQGDSAMYLCASSSLAGGPGGTDTQYFGPGTRLTVL.

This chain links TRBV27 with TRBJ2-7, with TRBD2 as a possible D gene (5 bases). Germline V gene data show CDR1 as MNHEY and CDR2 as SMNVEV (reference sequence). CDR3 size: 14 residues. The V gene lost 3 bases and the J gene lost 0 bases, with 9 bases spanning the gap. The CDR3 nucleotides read TGTGCCAGCAGTTTCGACTATAACTCCTACGAGCAGTACTTC. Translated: CASSFDYNSYEQYF.

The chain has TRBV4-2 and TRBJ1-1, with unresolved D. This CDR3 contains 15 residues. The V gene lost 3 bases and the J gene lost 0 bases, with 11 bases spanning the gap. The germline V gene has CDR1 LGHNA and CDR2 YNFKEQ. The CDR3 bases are TGTGCCAGCAGCCAGAACATACCCATGAACACTGAAGCTTTCTTT. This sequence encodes CASSQNIPMNTEAFF.